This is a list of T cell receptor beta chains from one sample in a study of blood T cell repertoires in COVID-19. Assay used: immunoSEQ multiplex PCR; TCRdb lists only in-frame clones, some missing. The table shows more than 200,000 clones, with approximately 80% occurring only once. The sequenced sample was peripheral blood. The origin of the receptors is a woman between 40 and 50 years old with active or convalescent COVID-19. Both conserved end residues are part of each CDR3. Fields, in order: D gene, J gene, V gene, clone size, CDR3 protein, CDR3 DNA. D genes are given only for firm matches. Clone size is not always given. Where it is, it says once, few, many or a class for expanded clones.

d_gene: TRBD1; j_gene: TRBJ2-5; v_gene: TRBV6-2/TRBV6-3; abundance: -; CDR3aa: CASSYYSGTGGETQYF; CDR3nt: TGTGCCAGCAGTTACTACTCCGGGACAGGGGGAGAGACCCAGTACTTC
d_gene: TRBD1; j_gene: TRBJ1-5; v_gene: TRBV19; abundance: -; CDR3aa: CASTGQHYQPQHF; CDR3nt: TGTGCCAGCACGGGACAGCACTATCAGCCCCAGCATTTT
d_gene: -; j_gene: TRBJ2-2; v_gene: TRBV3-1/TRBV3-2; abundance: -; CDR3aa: CASSPGGGANTGELFF; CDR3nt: TGTGCCAGCAGCCCTGGAGGGGGGGCCAACACCGGGGAGCTGTTTTTT
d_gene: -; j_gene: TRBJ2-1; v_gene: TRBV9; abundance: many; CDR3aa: CASSLEDEQFF; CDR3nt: TGTGCCAGCAGCCTGGAGGATGAGCAGTTCTTC
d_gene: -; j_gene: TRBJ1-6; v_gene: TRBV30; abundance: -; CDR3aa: CAWTLGQPSPLHF; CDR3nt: TGTGCCTGGACCTTAGGACAGCCTTCACCCCTCCACTTT
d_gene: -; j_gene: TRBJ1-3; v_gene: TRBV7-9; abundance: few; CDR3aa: CAVWRRFENTIYF; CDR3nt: TGTGCCGTATGGAGGAGATTTGAAAACACCATATATTTT
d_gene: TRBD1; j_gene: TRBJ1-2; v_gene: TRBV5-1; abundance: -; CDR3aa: CASSSGQDMYGYTF; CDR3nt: TGCGCCAGCAGCTCGGGACAGGACATGTATGGCTACACCTTC
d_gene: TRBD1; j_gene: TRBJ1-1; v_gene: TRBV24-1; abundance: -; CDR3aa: CATSDLRTGEKAFF; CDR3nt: TGTGCCACCAGTGATTTGAGGACAGGGGAGAAAGCTTTCTTT
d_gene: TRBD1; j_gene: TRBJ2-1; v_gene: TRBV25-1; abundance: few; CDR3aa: CASSVRTGSEQFF; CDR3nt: TGTGCCAGCAGTGTCCGGACAGGCAGTGAGCAGTTCTTC
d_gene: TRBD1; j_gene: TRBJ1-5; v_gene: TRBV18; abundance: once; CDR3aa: CASSPVEGAGQPQHF; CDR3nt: TGTGCCAGCTCACCAGTTGAGGGGGCGGGGCAGCCCCAGCATTTT
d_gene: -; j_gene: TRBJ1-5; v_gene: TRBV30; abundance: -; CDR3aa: CAWSGGGGRNQPQHF; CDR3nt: TGTGCCTGGAGCGGTGGGGGGGGTCGCAATCAGCCCCAGCATTTT
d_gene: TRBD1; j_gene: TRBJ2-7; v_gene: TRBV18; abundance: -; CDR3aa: CASSPPNRGAYEQYF; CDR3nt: TGTGCCAGCTCACCACCTAACAGGGGCGCCTACGAGCAGTACTTC